One sample yielded the 20 T cell receptor beta chains listed below, sequenced in a study of T cell responses to AZD1222 COVID-19 vaccine. The method was immunoSEQ multiplex PCR; TCRdb's version includes in-frame clones alone and lacks a portion of them. The data contain more than 150,000 clones, around 94% of them singletons. The sample in question was peripheral blood, obtained on day 0 of AZD1222 vaccination. The source of these receptors is an adult in good health.

The CDR3 coding sequence is TGTGCCAGCAGCCAAGGGACGGCGGGGTATGGCTACACCTTC. Translating it yields CASSQGTAGYGYTF. The chain joins TRBV7-9 to TRBJ1-2, with D perhaps matching TRBD1 (5 bases). V dropped 5 bases and J dropped 5 bases, with 15 bases sitting between them. This CDR3 has 14 amino acids. The germline V gene encodes CDR1 SEHNR and CDR2 FQNEAQ (reference sequence).

This clone was observed once. V and J are TRBV18 and TRBJ1-1; tentatively, D is TRBD1 (6 bases). Trimming took off 5 bases at V and 3 bases at J, with 10 bases between the two ends. The CDR3 length is 13 residues. Germline V lookup: CDR1 KGHSH, CDR2 LQKENI. CDR3 DNA: TGTGCCAGCTCATCCAACAGGGACACTGAAGCTTTCTTT. It yields the protein CASSSNRDTEAFF.

The chain recombines TRBV4-1 with TRBJ2-7; 14 nucleotides line up with TRBD2. V gave up 2 bases and J gave up 3 bases; unmatched junction bases: 15. The germline CDR1 and CDR2 sequences are MGHRA and YSYEKL. The CDR3 spans 20 residues. The CDR3 DNA is TGCGCCAGCAGCCAATTGGGACTAGCGGGAGCCCCGAGCCGCATCTACGAGCAGTACTTC. Translated, it gives CASSQLGLAGAPSRIYEQYF.

CDR3 region: CASSQGTGVNTGELFF. In DNA, the CDR3 is TGCGCCAGCAGCCAGGGGACAGGGGTAAACACCGGGGAGCTGTTTTTT. This chain links TRBV4-1 with TRBJ2-2; 10 nucleotides agree with TRBD1. Germline V CDR1 and CDR2: MGHRA, YSYEKL. The CDR3 has 16 residues. Germline trimming cut 3 bases from V and 2 bases from J; bases unmatched to any gene: 3.

The V gene is TRBV14, the J gene TRBJ1-6, with 10 bases matching TRBD1. The CDR3 length is 14 residues. J gave up 10 bases and V 6 bases, and 6 bases lay outside the gene matches. CDR1 SGHDN and CDR2 FVKESK come from the germline V gene. The CDR3 DNA reads as TGTGCCAGCAGTCTGACAGGGGGCACCTCACCCCTCCACTTT. This translates into CASSLTGGTSPLHF. The full variable domain, in which reference TRBV14 and TRBJ1-6 provide the parts outside the CDR3, is EAGVTQFPSHSVIEKGQTVTLRCDPISGHDNLYWYRRVMGKEIKFLLHFVKESKQDESGMPNNRFLAERTGGTYSTLKVQPAELEDSGVYFCASSLTGGTSPLHFGNGTRLTVT.

This clone was observed once. The rearrangement joins TRBV11-3 to TRBJ1-3; D is undetermined. The CDR3 covers 13 residues. Germline V lookup: CDR1 SGHNT, CDR2 YENEEA. The ends were cut back, 1 base at V and 9 bases at J, with 10 bases in the middle. CDR3: CASSLGAGGTIYF. The CDR3 coding sequence is TGTGCCAGCAGCTTAGGTGCAGGTGGCACCATATATTTT. The full variable domain, in which reference TRBV11-3 and TRBJ1-3 provide the parts outside the CDR3, is EAGVVQSPRYKIIEKKQPVAFWCNPISGHNTLYWYLQNLGQGPELLIRYENEEAVDDSQLPKDRFSAERLKGVDSTLKIQPAELGDSAVYLCASSLGAGGTIYFGEGSWLTVV.

The chain links TRBV4-1 to TRBJ1-6; D gene uncertain. CDR1 MGHRA and CDR2 YSYEKL come from the germline V gene. Trimming left V 0 bases short and J 4 bases short, with 7 bases between. The CDR3 has 15 amino acids. The CDR3 region is CASSQDHEYNSPLHF. In DNA form, the CDR3 reads TGCGCCAGCAGCCAAGATCACGAATATAATTCACCCCTCCACTTT.

The chain carries TRBV7-9 and TRBJ2-7, with D unresolved. With 3 bases removed from V and 7 bases from J, the gap between germline ends came to 13 bases. This CDR3 has 13 residues. Germline-derived CDR1 and CDR2 are SEHNR and FQNEAQ (reference sequence). The CDR3 here is CASSFTTPVEQYF. The CDR3 nucleotides are TGTGCCAGCAGCTTCACAACACCGGTAGAGCAGTACTTC. Together with reference TRBV7-9 and TRBJ2-7, the CDR3 gives the full variable domain: DTGVSQNPRHKITKRGQNVTFRCDPISEHNRLYWYRQTLGQGPEFLTYFQNEAQLEKSRLLSDRFSAERPKGSFSTLEIQRTEQGDSAMYLCASSFTTPVEQYFGPGTRLTVT.

This chain uses TRBV6-5 with TRBJ2-1, with no clear D. V lost 6 bases and J lost 7, with 13 bases in between. Germline V gives CDR1 MNHEY, CDR2 SVGAGI. This CDR3 comprises 13 residues. DNA of the CDR3: TGTGCCAGCAGGAGGAGAGGTTGGAATGAGCAGTTCTTC. It codes for CASRRRGWNEQFF.

The genes are TRBV2 and TRBJ1-5, with D possibly matching TRBD1 (5 bases). CDR3 size: 15 residues. Trimming cost V 6 bases and J 2 bases, with 14 bases left between them. The germline gives CDR1 SNHLY, CDR2 FYNNEI. The chain's CDR3 is CASSPRDSGNQPQHF. DNA for the CDR3: TGTGCCAGCAGCCCCCGGGACTCCGGCAATCAGCCCCAGCATTTT.

The J gene is TRBJ2-7, the V gene TRBV7-9, with a possible D match to TRBD1 (6 bases). Germline lookup yields CDR1 SEHNR and CDR2 FQNEAQ (reference sequence). Trimming took off 0 bases at V and 5 bases at J, with 14 bases between the two ends. This CDR3 contains 15 residues. The CDR3 DNA follows: TGTGCCAGCAGCTTAGCGAACAGGGTGACAGACGAGCAGTACTTC. It is translated as CASSLANRVTDEQYF.

The chain combines TRBV27 with TRBJ1-2, with D possibly TRBD1 on 6 matching bases. This CDR3 spans 12 amino acids. Germline V lookup: CDR1 MNHEY, CDR2 SMNVEV (reference sequence). V was pared by 8 bases and J by 4 bases, with 11 bases between. The CDR3 DNA reads TGTGCCAGCTACAGGGTGGGCTATGGCTACACCTTC. Its protein is CASYRVGYGYTF.

The CDR3 nucleotides read TGTGCCAGCAGGCCGCGGGACAGGCAATTGAATGAGCAGTTCTTC. Amino acid sequence: CASRPRDRQLNEQFF. The chain joins TRBV5-6 to TRBJ2-1, with 8 bases that match TRBD1. V gave up 5 bases and J gave up 7 bases; unmatched junction bases: 11. CDR1 and CDR2 (germline): SGHDT, YYEEEE. CDR3 length equals 15 residues.

The CDR3 region has the DNA TGTGCCAGCAGCGCCCGGGTCCCCACTTCTTACGAGCAGTACTTC. Translation: CASSARVPTSYEQYF. The chain carries TRBV5-6 and TRBJ2-7; D is uncertain. In germline, CDR1 is SGHDT, CDR2 YYEEEE. Trimming cost V 4 bases and J 4 bases, with 18 bases left between them. The CDR3 covers 15 residues.

The chain recombines TRBV29-1 with TRBJ1-2; D is unclear. CDR1 is SQVTM, CDR2 ANQGSEA, per germline. The V end lost 6 bases, the J end lost 8 bases, and 16 bases lay between the germline ends. CDR3 length equals 12 residues. CDR3 in amino acids: CSVNPGGRGYTF. The CDR3 DNA is TGCAGCGTGAATCCAGGTGGAAGAGGCTACACCTTC.

This chain joins TRBV2 and TRBJ1-2; perhaps TRBD1 as D (5 bases). Germline values: CDR1 SNHLY, CDR2 FYNNEI. This CDR3 has 13 amino acids. V lost 5 bases and J 3 bases, leaving 10 bases between the germline ends. Here the CDR3 reads CASSPEQDYGYTF. CDR3 nucleotides: TGTGCCAGCAGTCCAGAACAGGACTATGGCTACACCTTC.

CDR3 nucleotide sequence: TGTGCCAGCAGAGCCGGACAGGGAGACTATGGCTACACCTTC. It is translated as CASRAGQGDYGYTF. The chain has TRBV6-6 and TRBJ1-2; the match to TRBD1 covers 8 bases. The J segment lost 3 bases and the V segment lost 6 bases, leaving 6 bases of the junction unmatched. CDR1 MNHNY and CDR2 SVGAGI come from the germline V gene (reference sequence). The CDR3 is 14 residues long.

On this clone: Other DNA sequences within the sample encode an identical CDR3. The CDR3 protein is CASSPPNTGELFF. The CDR3 coding sequence is TGTGCCAGCTCACCACCGAACACCGGGGAGCTGTTTTTT. This chain connects TRBV18 to TRBJ2-2; D is unclear. V dropped 0 bases and J dropped 1 base, with 0 bases sitting between them. CDR3 length equals 13 residues. Germline V CDR1 and CDR2: KGHSH, LQKENI.

This sequence joins TRBV19 and TRBJ1-4, with D maybe TRBD1 (5 bases). The CDR3 is 13 residues long. V was trimmed by 8 bases and J by 8 bases, leaving 15 bases between them. Germline V gene lookup returns CDR1 LNHDA and CDR2 SQIVND (reference sequence). The chain's CDR3 is CASQTDQREKLFF. CDR3 nucleotide sequence: TGTGCCAGTCAGACAGACCAGAGGGAAAAACTGTTTTTT. The variable domain in full, completed from reference TRBV19 and TRBJ1-4, reads DGGITQSPKYLFRKEGQNVTLSCEQNLNHDAMYWYRQDPGQGLRLIYYSQIVNDFQKGDIAEGYSVSREKKESFPLTVTSAQKNPTAFYLCASQTDQREKLFFGSGTQLSVL.

The genes are TRBV10-2 and TRBJ1-1; perhaps TRBD1 as D (6 bases). The V and J ends lost 7 bases and 5 bases respectively, with 14 bases between them. The CDR3 length is 13 residues. Germline CDR1 WSHSY, CDR2 SAAADI. CDR3 bases: TGCGCCAGCAAACAGGGTCGGTTTACTGAAGCTTTCTTT. Its protein is CASKQGRFTEAFF.